This TCR beta chain originates from a study of shared clonotypes between healthy human individuals. The method was immunoSEQ multiplex PCR; TCRdb's version includes in-frame clones alone and lacks a portion of them. The data contain some 2.1 million clones, just over 90% of them singletons. V was clipped by 1 base and J by 2 bases, with 19 bases between them. The germline V gene encodes CDR1 LGHNT and CDR2 FRNRAP. The CDR3 is 18 amino acids. CD45RO negativity and positive selection for CCR7 defined naive CD8 cells, a population that excluded terminally differentiated effector memory CD45RA+ cells. This receptor was taken from a man aged 18 to 30 in good health. Some clones in this sample may be carry-over from other donors' samples. Sequencing input: naive CD8+ T cells from PBMCs. The chain has TRBV12-5 and TRBJ2-3; no definite D call. The CDR3 DNA reads TGTGCTAGTGGTTTGGATTTGCGAAGCCGTAAAAACACAGATACGCAGTATTTT. Its translation is CASGLDLRSRKNTDTQYF.